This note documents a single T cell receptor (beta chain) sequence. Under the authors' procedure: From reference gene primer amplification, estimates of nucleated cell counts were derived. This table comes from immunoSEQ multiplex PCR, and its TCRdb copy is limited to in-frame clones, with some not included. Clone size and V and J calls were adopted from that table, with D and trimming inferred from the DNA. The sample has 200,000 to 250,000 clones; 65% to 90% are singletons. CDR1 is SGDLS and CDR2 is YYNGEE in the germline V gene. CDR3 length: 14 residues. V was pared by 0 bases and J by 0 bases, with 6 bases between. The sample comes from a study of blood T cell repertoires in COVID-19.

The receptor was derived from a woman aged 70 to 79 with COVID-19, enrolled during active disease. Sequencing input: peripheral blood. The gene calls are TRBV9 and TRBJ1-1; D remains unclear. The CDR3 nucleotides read TGTGCCAGCAGCGTAGCTAGCCTGAACACTGAAGCTTTCTTT. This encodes CASSVASLNTEAFF.